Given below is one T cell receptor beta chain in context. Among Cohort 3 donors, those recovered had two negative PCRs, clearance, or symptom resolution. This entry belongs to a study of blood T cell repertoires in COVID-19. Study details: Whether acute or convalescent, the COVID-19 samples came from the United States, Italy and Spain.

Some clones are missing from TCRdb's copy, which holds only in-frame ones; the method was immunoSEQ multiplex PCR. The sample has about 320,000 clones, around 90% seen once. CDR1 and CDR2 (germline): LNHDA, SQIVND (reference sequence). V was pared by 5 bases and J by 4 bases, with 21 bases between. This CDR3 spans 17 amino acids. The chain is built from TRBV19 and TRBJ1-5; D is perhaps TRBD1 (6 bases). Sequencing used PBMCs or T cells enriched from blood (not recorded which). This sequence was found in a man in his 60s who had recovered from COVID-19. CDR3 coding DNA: TGTGCCAGTAGTCCTTCTTGGGACACCGGGCGGAATCAGCCCCAGCATTTT. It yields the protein CASSPSWDTGRNQPQHF.